This TCR beta chain appears in the sequencing data of a study of T cells after yellow fever vaccination. For the study at large: With SMART-Seq v4 Ultra Low Input, the fractions containing low cell numbers were prepared. Study-level results: The booster saw the reappearance of most primary-vaccination clones (96% CD4, 88% CD8). On re-exposure, the response was weaker but peaked faster, at day 5 versus 15.

Per germline, CDR1 LNHNV and CDR2 YYDKDF (reference sequence). This CDR3 comprises 16 residues. V shed 0 bases, J shed 3 bases, and the junction held 5 bases outside the gene matches. A universal primer site and UMIs were added as TCR cDNA was made by 5'RACE template switching. Each CDR3 protein is one row after TCRdb ran MiXCR on the 5' RACE reads. The repertoire holds 95,000 to 100,000 distinct CDR3 sequences, 5.8% seen once, with more than 40% in the top ten. With respect to this clonotype: Its antigen is currently unknown.

This sequence joins TRBV15 and TRBJ2-1; 7 positions match TRBD1. The TCR sequence derives from a man aged 18 to 30 who received the YFV17D yellow fever vaccine. The specimen comprised CD8+ T cells sorted from PBMCs, sampled 10 days after the yellow fever booster vaccination. The CDR3 DNA reads as TGTGCCACCAGCAGAGATTCGGGGACAGTCTACAATGAGCAGTTCTTC. Amino acids: CATSRDSGTVYNEQFF.